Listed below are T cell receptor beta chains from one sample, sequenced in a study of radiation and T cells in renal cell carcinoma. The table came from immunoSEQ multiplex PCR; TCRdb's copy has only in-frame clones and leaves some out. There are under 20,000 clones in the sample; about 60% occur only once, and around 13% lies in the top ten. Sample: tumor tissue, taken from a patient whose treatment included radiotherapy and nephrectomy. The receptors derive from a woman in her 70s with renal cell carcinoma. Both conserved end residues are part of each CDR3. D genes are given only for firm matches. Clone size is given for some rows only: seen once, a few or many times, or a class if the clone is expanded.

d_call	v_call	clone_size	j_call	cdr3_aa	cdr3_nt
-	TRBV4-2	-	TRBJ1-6	CASSQDQWEGVGSPLHF	TGTGCCAGCAGCCAAGATCAATGGGAGGGTGTAGGGTCACCCCTCCACTTT
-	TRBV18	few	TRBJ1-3	CASSPTGPSNTIYF	TGTGCCAGCTCACCAACCGGACCCTCGAACACCATATATTTT
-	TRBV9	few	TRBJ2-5	CASSVGLAEAQYF	TGTGCCAGCAGCGTAGGTTTAGCGGAGGCCCAGTACTTC
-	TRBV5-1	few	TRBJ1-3	CASSWGPRQSGNTIYF	TGCGCCAGCAGCTGGGGGCCAAGGCAGTCTGGAAACACCATATATTTT
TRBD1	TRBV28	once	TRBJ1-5	CASRPPIRGHSNQPQHF	TGTGCCAGCAGACCACCTATTAGGGGGCATAGCAATCAGCCCCAGCATTTT
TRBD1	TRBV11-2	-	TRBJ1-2	CASSDRAGYGYTF	TGTGCCAGCAGCGACAGGGCGGGCTATGGCTACACCTTC
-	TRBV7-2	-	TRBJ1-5	CASSLAVRNGNQPQHF	TGTGCCAGCAGCTTAGCAGTCAGGAATGGCAATCAGCCCCAGCATTTT
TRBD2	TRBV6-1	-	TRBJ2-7	CASIFSGGPNEQYF	TGTGCCAGCATTTTTAGCGGGGGACCCAACGAGCAGTACTTC
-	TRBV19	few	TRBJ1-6	CASTESYNSPLHF	TGTGCCAGTACCGAATCATATAATTCACCCCTCCACTTT
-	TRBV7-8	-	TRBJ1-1	CATDSLNTEAFF	TGTGCCACCGACAGTTTGAACACTGAAGCTTTCTTT
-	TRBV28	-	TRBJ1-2	CASSPFGRGDYGYTF	TGTGCCAGCAGTCCATTTGGCCGTGGGGACTATGGCTACACCTTC
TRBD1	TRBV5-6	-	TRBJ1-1	CASSLGQGITEAFF	TGTGCCAGCAGCTTGGGACAGGGAATCACTGAAGCTTTCTTT
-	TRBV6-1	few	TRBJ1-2	CASNRANYGYTF	TGTGCCAGCAATCGGGCCAACTATGGCTACACCTTC
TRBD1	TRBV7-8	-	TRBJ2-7	CASSLGTGDGYEQYF	TGTGCCAGCAGCTTAGGGACAGGGGATGGCTACGAGCAGTACTTC
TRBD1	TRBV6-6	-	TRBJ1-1	CASSWDRGNTEAFF	TGTGCCAGCAGTTGGGACAGGGGGAACACTGAAGCTTTCTTT
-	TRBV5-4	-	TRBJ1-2	CASRVGGSPNYGYTF	TGTGCCAGCAGGGTGGGAGGGTCCCCTAACTATGGCTACACCTTC
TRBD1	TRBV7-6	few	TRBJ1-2	CASSSDLTGGEGYTF	TGTGCCAGCAGCTCGGATTTGACAGGGGGAGAGGGCTACACCTTC
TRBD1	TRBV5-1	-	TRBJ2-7	CASSLDRGSYEQYF	TGCGCCAGCAGCTTGGACAGGGGTTCCTACGAGCAGTACTTC
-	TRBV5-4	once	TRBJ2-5	CASSLANRETQYF	TGTGCCAGCAGCTTGGCGAATCGTGAGACCCAGTACTTC
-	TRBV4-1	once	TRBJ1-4	CASRTAGEGKLFF	TGCGCCAGCAGGACCGCAGGGGAGGGAAAACTGTTTTTT
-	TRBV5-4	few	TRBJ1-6	CASSRQEGSPLHF	TGTGCCAGCAGCCGACAGGAGGGTTCACCCCTCCACTTT
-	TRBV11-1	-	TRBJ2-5	CASSSVGAWETQYF	TGTGCCAGCAGCTCGGTCGGGGCTTGGGAGACCCAGTACTTC
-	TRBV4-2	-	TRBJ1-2	CASSPQAANYGYTF	TGTGCCAGCAGCCCCCAGGCAGCTAACTATGGCTACACCTTC
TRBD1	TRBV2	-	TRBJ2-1	CASTGQGYNEQFF	TGTGCCAGCACGGGACAGGGATACAATGAGCAGTTCTTC
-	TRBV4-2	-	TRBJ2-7	CASSLIRPGRWEQYF	TGTGCCAGCAGCTTGATTCGACCGGGACGGTGGGAGCAGTACTTC
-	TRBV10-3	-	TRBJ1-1	CAIRAEMNTEAFF	TGTGCCATCCGGGCAGAGATGAACACTGAAGCTTTCTTT
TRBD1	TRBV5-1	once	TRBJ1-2	CASSNKGASYGYTF	TGCGCCAGCAGCAACAAGGGGGCAAGCTATGGCTACACCTTC
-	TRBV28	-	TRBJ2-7	CASSPQGPRQYF	TGTGCCAGCAGTCCGCAGGGTCCTAGGCAGTACTTC
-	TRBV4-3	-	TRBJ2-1	CASSQEGTRNNEQFF	TGCGCCAGCAGCCAAGAAGGGACCCGTAATAATGAGCAGTTCTTC